This is a list of T cell receptor beta chains from one sample in a study of pediatric ulcerative colitis. Generated by immunoSEQ multiplex PCR, the TCRdb table keeps only in-frame clones and is missing some. The repertoire holds roughly 25,000 clones, 65% to 80% seen once, with roughly 7.6% in the top ten. What was sequenced was gut tissue. The receptors shown here come from a boy younger than 18 with severe ulcerative colitis. The CDR3 runs from the conserved cysteine through the conserved F or W. A D gene is named only where the DNA matches it firmly. Some rows have no size entry. The others give once, few or many, or a class for an expanded clone.

j_gene: TRBJ2-1; v_gene: TRBV5-1; d_gene: TRBD2; abundance: NA; len: 16; CDR3aa: CASSSSEGGPANEQFF; CDR3nt: TGCGCCAGCAGTTCCTCGGAGGGAGGGCCGGCCAATGAGCAGTTCTTC
j_gene: TRBJ1-3; v_gene: TRBV18; d_gene: NA; abundance: NA; len: 15; CDR3aa: CASSTQQGLGNTIYF; CDR3nt: TGTGCCAGCTCAACCCAACAGGGTCTAGGAAACACCATATATTTT
j_gene: TRBJ2-7; v_gene: TRBV4-1; d_gene: TRBD1; abundance: once; len: 15; CDR3aa: CASSQVGQGHYEQYF; CDR3nt: TGCGCCAGCAGCCAAGTGGGACAGGGACACTACGAGCAGTACTTC
j_gene: TRBJ2-3; v_gene: TRBV7-2; d_gene: NA; abundance: NA; len: 15; CDR3aa: CASSLAGWAGNTQYF; CDR3nt: TGTGCCAGCAGCTTAGCGGGTTGGGCAGGGAATACGCAGTATTTT
j_gene: TRBJ2-7; v_gene: TRBV7-9; d_gene: NA; abundance: NA; len: 17; CDR3aa: CASSPKATGAPFGEQYF; CDR3nt: TGTGCCAGCAGCCCCAAGGCCACGGGAGCCCCTTTTGGCGAGCAGTACTTC
j_gene: TRBJ1-1; v_gene: TRBV18; d_gene: NA; abundance: NA; len: 14; CDR3aa: CASSPSDVNTEAFF; CDR3nt: TGTGCCAGCTCACCATCAGACGTGAACACTGAAGCTTTCTTT
j_gene: TRBJ2-1; v_gene: TRBV2; d_gene: NA; abundance: NA; len: 15; CDR3aa: CASSEGPLTYNEQFF; CDR3nt: TGTGCCAGCAGTGAAGGCCCTCTAACCTACAATGAGCAGTTCTTC
j_gene: TRBJ2-5; v_gene: TRBV19; d_gene: NA; abundance: NA; len: 16; CDR3aa: CASSIGSGGRGETQYF; CDR3nt: TGTGCCAGTAGTATCGGTTCCGGGGGGCGCGGGGAGACCCAGTACTTC
j_gene: TRBJ2-7; v_gene: TRBV12-5; d_gene: TRBD2; abundance: once; len: 13; CDR3aa: CASSRTSVYEQYF; CDR3nt: TGTGCTAGCTCTCGGACTAGCGTCTACGAGCAGTACTTC
j_gene: TRBJ1-3; v_gene: TRBV5-1; d_gene: NA; abundance: NA; len: 15; CDR3aa: CASSPETNSGNTIYF; CDR3nt: TGCGCCAGCAGCCCCGAGACCAACTCTGGAAACACCATATATTTT
j_gene: TRBJ2-1; v_gene: TRBV7-8; d_gene: NA; abundance: NA; len: 16; CDR3aa: CASLETDYLSYNEQFF; CDR3nt: TGTGCCAGCCTGGAAACGGACTATCTCTCCTACAATGAGCAGTTCTTC
j_gene: TRBJ2-6; v_gene: TRBV4-1; d_gene: TRBD2; abundance: once; len: 18; CDR3aa: CASSLQGLAGAGANVLTF; CDR3nt: TGCGCCAGCAGCCTTCAAGGGCTAGCGGGAGCTGGGGCCAACGTCCTGACTTTC